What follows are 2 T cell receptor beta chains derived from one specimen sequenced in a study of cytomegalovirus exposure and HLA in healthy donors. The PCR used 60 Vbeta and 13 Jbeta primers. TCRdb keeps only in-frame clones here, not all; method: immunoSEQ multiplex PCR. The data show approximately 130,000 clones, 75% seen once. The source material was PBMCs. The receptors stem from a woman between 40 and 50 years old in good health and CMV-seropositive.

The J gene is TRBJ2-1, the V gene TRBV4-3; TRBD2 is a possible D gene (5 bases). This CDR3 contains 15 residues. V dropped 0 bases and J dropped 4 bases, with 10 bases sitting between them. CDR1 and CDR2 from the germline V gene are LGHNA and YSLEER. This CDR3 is CASSQDAAAYNEQFF. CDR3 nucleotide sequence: TGCGCCAGCAGCCAAGACGCAGCGGCGTACAATGAGCAGTTCTTC.

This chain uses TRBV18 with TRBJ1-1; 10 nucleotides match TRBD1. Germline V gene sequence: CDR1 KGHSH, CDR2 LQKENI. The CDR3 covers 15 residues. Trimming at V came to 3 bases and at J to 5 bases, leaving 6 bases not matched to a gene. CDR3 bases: TGTGCCAGCTCACCGGATGGACAGGGGGGGACTGAAGCTTTCTTT. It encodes CASSPDGQGGTEAFF.